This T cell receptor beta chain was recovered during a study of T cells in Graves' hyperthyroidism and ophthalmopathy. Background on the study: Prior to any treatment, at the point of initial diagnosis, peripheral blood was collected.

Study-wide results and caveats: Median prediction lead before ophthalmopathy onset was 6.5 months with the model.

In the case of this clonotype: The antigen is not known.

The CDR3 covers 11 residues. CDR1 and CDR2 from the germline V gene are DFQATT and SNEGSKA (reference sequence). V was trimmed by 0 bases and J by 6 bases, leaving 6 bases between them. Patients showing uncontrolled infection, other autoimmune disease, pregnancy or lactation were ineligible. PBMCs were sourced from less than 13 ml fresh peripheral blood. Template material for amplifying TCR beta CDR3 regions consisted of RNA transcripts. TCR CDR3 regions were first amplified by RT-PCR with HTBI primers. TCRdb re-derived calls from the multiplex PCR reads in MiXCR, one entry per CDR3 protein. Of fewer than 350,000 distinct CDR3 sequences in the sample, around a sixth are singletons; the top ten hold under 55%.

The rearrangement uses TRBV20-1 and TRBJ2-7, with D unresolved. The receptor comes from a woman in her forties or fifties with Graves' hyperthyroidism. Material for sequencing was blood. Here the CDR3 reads CSARETPEQYV. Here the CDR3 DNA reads TGCAGTGCTAGAGAAACCCCCGAGCAGTACGTC.